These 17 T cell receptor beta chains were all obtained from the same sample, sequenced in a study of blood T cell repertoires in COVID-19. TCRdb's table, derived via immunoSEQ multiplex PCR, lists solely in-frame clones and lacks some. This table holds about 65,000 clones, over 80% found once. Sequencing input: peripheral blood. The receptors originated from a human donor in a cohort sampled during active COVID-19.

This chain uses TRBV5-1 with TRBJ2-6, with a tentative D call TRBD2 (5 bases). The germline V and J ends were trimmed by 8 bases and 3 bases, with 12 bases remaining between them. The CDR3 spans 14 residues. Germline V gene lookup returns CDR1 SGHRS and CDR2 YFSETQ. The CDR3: CASSKGDGANVLTF. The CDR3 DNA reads TGCGCCAGTTCCAAGGGAGATGGGGCCAACGTCCTGACTTTC.

The CDR3 protein is CASSLYHRGLSYEQYF. The CDR3 region has the DNA TGTGCCAGCAGCTTATACCACAGGGGTCTCTCCTACGAGCAGTACTTC. This chain connects TRBV7-2 to TRBJ2-7; 7 positions match TRBD1. The CDR3 is made up of 16 amino acids. Germline trimming cut 2 bases from V and 0 bases from J; bases unmatched to any gene: 7. Germline V gives CDR1 SGHTA, CDR2 FQGNSA.

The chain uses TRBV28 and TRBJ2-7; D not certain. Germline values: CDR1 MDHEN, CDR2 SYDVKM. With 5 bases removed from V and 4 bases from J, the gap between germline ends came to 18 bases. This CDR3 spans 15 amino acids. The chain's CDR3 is CASSLPQGRLYEQYF. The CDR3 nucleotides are TGTGCCAGCAGTCTCCCACAAGGCAGGCTATACGAGCAGTACTTC.

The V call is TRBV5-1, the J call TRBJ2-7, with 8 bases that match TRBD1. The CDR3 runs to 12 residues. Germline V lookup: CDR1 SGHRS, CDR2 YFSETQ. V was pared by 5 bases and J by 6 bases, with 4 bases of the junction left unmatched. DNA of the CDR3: TGCGCCAGCAGACAAGACAGGGGCGAGCAGTACTTC. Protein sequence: CASRQDRGEQYF.

The DNA for the CDR3 is TGTGCCAGCAGGTCGTTGGGTAGCGGGGCTTTAAGCACAGATACGCAGTATTTT. This codes for CASRSLGSGALSTDTQYF. The chain carries TRBV27 and TRBJ2-3; 8 bases match TRBD2. Germline CDR1 MNHEY, CDR2 SMNVEV (reference sequence). V dropped 6 bases and J dropped 0; count of bases not matched to a gene: 14. The CDR3 contains 18 residues.

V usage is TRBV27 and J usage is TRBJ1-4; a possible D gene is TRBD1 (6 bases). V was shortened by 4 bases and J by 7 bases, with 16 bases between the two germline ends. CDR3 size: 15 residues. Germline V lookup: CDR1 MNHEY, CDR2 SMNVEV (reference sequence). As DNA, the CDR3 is TGTGCCAGCAGTTCCTTACAGGGAATATTTGAAAAACTGTTTTTT. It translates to CASSSLQGIFEKLFF. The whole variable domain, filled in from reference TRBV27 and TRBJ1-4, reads EAQVTQNPRYLITVTGKKLTVTCSQNMNHEYMSWYRQDPGLGLRQIYYSMNVEVTDKGDVPEGYKVSRKEKRNFPLILESPSPNQTSLYFCASSSLQGIFEKLFFGSGTQLSVL.

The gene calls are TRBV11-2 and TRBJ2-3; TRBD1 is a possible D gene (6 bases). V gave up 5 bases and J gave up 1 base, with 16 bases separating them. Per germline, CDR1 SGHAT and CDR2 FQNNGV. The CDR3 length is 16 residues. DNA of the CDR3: TGTGCCAGCAGCCAAGCCAGGCCAGGGGGCACAGATACGCAGTATTTT. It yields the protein CASSQARPGGTDTQYF.

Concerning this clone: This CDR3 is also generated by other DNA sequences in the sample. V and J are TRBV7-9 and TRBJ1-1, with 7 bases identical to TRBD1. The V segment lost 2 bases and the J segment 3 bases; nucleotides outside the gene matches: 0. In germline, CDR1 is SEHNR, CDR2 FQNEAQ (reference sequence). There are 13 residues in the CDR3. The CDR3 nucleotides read TGTGCCAGCAGCTTAACAGGGGACACTGAAGCTTTCTTT. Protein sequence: CASSLTGDTEAFF.

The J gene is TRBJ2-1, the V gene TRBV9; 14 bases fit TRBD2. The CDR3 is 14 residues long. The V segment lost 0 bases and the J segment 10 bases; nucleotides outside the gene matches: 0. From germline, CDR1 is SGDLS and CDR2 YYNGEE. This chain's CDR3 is CASSVGTSGGEQFF. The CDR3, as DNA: TGTGCCAGCAGCGTAGGGACTAGCGGGGGGGAGCAGTTCTTC.

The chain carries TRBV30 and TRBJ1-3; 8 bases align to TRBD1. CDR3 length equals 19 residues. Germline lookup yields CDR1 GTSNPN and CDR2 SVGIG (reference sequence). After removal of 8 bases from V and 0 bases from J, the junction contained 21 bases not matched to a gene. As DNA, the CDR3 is TGTGCCGGGACCTTGGCGGGCAGGGGGCGAATAACCTCTGGAAACACCATATATTTT. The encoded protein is CAGTLAGRGRITSGNTIYF.

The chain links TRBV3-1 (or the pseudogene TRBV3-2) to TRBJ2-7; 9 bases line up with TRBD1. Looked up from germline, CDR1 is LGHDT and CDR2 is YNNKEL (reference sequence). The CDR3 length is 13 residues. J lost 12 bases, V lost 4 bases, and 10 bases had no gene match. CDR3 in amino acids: CASSPGQGSVTYF. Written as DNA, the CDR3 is TGTGCCAGCAGCCCCGGACAGGGGAGTGTTACGTACTTC.

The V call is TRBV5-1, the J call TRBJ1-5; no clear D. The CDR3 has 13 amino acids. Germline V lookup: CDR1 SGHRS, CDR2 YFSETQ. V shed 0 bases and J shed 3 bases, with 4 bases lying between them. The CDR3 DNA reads TGCGCCAGCAGCTTGGGAGTCAATCAGCCCCAGCATTTT. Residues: CASSLGVNQPQHF.

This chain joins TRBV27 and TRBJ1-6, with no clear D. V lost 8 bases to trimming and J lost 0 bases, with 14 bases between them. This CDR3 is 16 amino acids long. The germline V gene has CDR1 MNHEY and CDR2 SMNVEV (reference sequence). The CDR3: CASRIVSSSYNSPLHF. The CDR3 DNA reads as TGTGCCAGCCGAATTGTATCGAGCTCCTATAATTCACCCCTCCACTTT.

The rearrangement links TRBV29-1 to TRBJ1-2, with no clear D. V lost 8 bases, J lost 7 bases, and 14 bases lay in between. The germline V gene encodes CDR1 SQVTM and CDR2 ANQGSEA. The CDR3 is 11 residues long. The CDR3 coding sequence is TGCAGCTCGACGGATGGGCCTGGCTACACCTTC. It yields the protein CSSTDGPGYTF.

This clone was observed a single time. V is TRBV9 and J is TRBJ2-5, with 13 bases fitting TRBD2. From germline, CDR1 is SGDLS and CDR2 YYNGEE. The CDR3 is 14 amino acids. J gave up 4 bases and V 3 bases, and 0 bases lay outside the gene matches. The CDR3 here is CASSGLAGGETQYF. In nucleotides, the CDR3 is TGTGCCAGCAGCGGACTAGCGGGGGGAGAGACCCAGTACTTC.

The CDR3 bases are TGCGCCAGCAGCTTGGCCGTCCAGTTCCCGAATGAAGCTTTCTTT. Its protein product is CASSLAVQFPNEAFF. This sequence joins TRBV5-1 and TRBJ1-1; D remains ambiguous. The CDR3 runs 15 residues. The germline V gene encodes CDR1 SGHRS and CDR2 YFSETQ. With 0 bases removed from V and 7 bases from J, the gap between germline ends came to 16 bases.

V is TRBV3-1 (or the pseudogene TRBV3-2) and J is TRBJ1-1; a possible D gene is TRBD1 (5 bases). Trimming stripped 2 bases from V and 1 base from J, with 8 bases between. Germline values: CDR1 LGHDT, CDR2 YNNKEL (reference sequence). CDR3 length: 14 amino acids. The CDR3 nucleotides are TGTGCCAGCAGCCAAAGTCAGGGGAACACTGAAGCTTTCTTT. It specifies CASSQSQGNTEAFF.